Following are 18 T cell receptor beta chains from one sample sequenced in a study of regulatory T cells in long-lasting Graves disease. The time point denotes: newly diagnosed GD, antithyroid drugs for less than 3 months. RNA from PBMCs was the source of the TCR library. Libraries of TCR beta came from iRepertoire HTBI primers plus Arm-PCR of CDR3 regions. TCRdb independently ran MiXCR on the multiplex PCR reads; one entry per CDR3 protein. This table has more than 400,000 distinct CDR3 sequences, roughly 15% appearing once. In addition, the sample was reused for a study of T cells in Graves' hyperthyroidism and ophthalmopathy.

Material: peripheral blood mononuclear cells (PBMCs), obtained at new diagnosis, from a patient treated with antithyroid drugs. The receptor source for this set is a man in his forties or fifties with Graves disease.

V usage is TRBV11-2 and J usage is TRBJ2-7, with D perhaps TRBD2 (5 bases). Trimming cost V 5 bases and J 0 bases, with 20 bases left between them. The germline V gene has CDR1 SGHAT and CDR2 FQNNGV. CDR3 length equals 17 residues. CDR3 protein: CASSMSVWRASSYEQYF. In DNA, the CDR3 is TGTGCCAGCAGCATGTCAGTTTGGCGGGCCAGCTCCTACGAGCAGTACTTC.

This clonotype has at least ten counts. The chain joins TRBV6-2 or TRBV6-3 to TRBJ2-7; 7 bases match TRBD1. The CDR3 runs 12 residues. The trim removed 2 bases at V and 7 bases at J, leaving 2 bases unmatched. The germline CDR1 and CDR2 sequences are MNHEY and SVGEGT. The chain's CDR3 is CASSYTGEEQYF. The CDR3 bases are TGTGCCAGCAGTTACACAGGGGAAGAGCAGTACTTC.

This clonotype was seen many times. The chain has TRBV5-5 and TRBJ2-5, with 10 nucleotides matching TRBD1. Germline-derived CDR1 and CDR2 are SGHKS and YYEKEE (reference sequence). CDR3 length: 20 residues. V lost 4 bases and J lost 1; bases outside the gene matches: 19. The DNA for the CDR3 is TGTGCCAGCAGCCAGGACAGGGGGTTCTCGGCTGTGCGGAGCCAAGAGACCCAGTACTTC. It translates to CASSQDRGFSAVRSQETQYF.

The gene calls are TRBV5-1 and TRBJ1-6; 8 nucleotides align to TRBD1. The junction had 8 bases not matched to a gene; V was cut back by 5 bases and J by 7 bases. The CDR3 has 15 residues. The germline V gene encodes CDR1 SGHRS and CDR2 YFSETQ. The CDR3 DNA sequence: TGCGCCAGCAGAACTAACAGGGGGACCAATTCACCCCTCCACTTT. As protein: CASRTNRGTNSPLHF.

Regarding this clonotype: Possible read error: a much larger clone is one base away. The chain combines TRBV7-9 with TRBJ2-7; D is unresolved. Germline V gene lookup returns CDR1 SEHNR and CDR2 FQNEAQ (reference sequence). V shed 1 base and J shed 7 bases, with 17 bases lying between them. The CDR3 runs 15 residues. The CDR3 DNA sequence: TGTGCCAGCAGCTTAGGTGGGATAGCCTACAATGAGCAGTACTTC. This gives the protein CASSLGGIAYNEQYF.

The gene calls are TRBV29-1 and TRBJ2-1, with TRBD1 as a possible D gene (8 bases). The length of the CDR3 is 18 residues. Trimming took off 5 bases at V and 0 bases at J, with 23 bases between the two ends. From germline, CDR1 is SQVTM and CDR2 ANQGSEA. The CDR3 DNA reads as TGCAGCGTTTCAGACAGGGGAGGGCCCGCGTTCTCCTACAATGAGCAGTTCTTC. Encoded protein: CSVSDRGGPAFSYNEQFF.

This clonotype came up many times. The chain couples TRBV2 to TRBJ2-5, with D unresolved. The CDR3 runs 11 residues. Germline V gene data show CDR1 as SNHLY and CDR2 as FYNNEI. V was cut by 5 bases and J by 5 bases, with 6 bases left in between. As DNA, the CDR3 is TGTGCCAGCAGTAACACGGAGACCCAGTACTTC. Translation gives CASSNTETQYF.

This clonotype was counted between two and nine times. CDR3 amino acids: CASRGLDSTDTQYF. DNA of the CDR3: TGTGCCAGCAGGGGCCTAGATAGCACAGATACGCAGTATTTT. This chain uses TRBV6-2 or TRBV6-3 with TRBJ2-3, with no clear D. The CDR3 totals 14 residues. Germline CDR1 is MNHEY and CDR2 is SVGEGT. The V and J ends lost 6 bases and 0 bases respectively, with 10 bases between them.

The J gene is TRBJ2-5, the V gene TRBV5-1; maybe TRBD2 (6 bases). The CDR3 has 13 residues. Trimming took 3 bases from V and 1 from J, leaving 7 bases between them. CDR1 and CDR2 from the germline V gene are SGHRS and YFSETQ. The CDR3 protein is CASSWDFQETQYF. CDR3 nucleotides: TGCGCCAGCAGCTGGGACTTCCAAGAGACCCAGTACTTC.

This clonotype was picked up a small number of times. V gene TRBV28 combines with J gene TRBJ2-7; 10 positions agree with TRBD1. The CDR3 has 15 amino acids. Germline V gene lookup returns CDR1 MDHEN and CDR2 SYDVKM. V lost 6 bases, J lost 3 bases, and 8 bases stayed unmatched. CDR3 in DNA: TGTGCCAGCAGGCAGGGACAGGGGATGGGCTACGAGCAGTACTTC. As protein: CASRQGQGMGYEQYF.

This clonotype was counted at least ten times. V is TRBV7-9 and J is TRBJ2-3, with 7 bases identical to TRBD1. Trimming took 4 bases from V and 2 from J; bases not matched to a gene: 6. The germline gives CDR1 SEHNR, CDR2 FQNEAQ (reference sequence). CDR3 length: 15 amino acids. The CDR3 nucleotides are TGTGCCAGCAGCTCGGGACAGACCTTCACAGATACGCAGTATTTT. It yields the protein CASSSGQTFTDTQYF.

CDR3 sequence (DNA): TGTGCCAGCAGGGACAGGGTAGGGTACCAAGAGACCCAGTACTTC. This encodes CASRDRVGYQETQYF. J is TRBJ2-5 and V is TRBV12-3 or TRBV12-4; TRBD1 agrees at 8 bases. This CDR3 is 15 amino acids long. V was clipped by 6 bases and J by 0 bases; unmatched bases: 6.

This clonotype was counted many times. This chain uses TRBV20-1 with TRBJ2-5, with D perhaps matching TRBD1 (5 bases). The CDR3 totals 12 residues. CDR1 is DFQATT, CDR2 SNEGSKA, per germline (reference sequence). The V and J ends lost 6 bases and 2 bases respectively, with 10 bases between them. CDR3 amino acids: CSASAGQETQYF. CDR3 DNA sequence: TGCAGTGCCTCGGCAGGGCAAGAGACCCAGTACTTC.

This clonotype was seen repeatedly, ten times or more. The gene calls are TRBV28 and TRBJ2-3; TRBD2 agrees at 10 bases. Unmatched junction bases numbered 2, after V lost 7 bases and J lost 1 base. The CDR3 spans 14 residues. Germline CDR1 and CDR2: MDHEN and SYDVKM. CDR3 coding DNA: TGTGCCAGCACCACTAGCGGGGGCACAGATACGCAGTATTTT. Translated, it gives CASTTSGGTDTQYF. The full variable domain, rest sourced from reference TRBV28 and TRBJ2-3, is DVKVTQSSRYLVKRTGEKVFLECVQDMDHENMFWYRQDPGLGLRLIYFSYDVKMKEKGDIPEGYSVSREKKERFSLILESASTNQTSMYLCASTTSGGTDTQYFGPGTRLTVL.

The chain uses TRBV15 and TRBJ2-3; D is perhaps TRBD1 or TRBD2 (5 bases each). Trimming stripped 4 bases from V and 6 bases from J, with 8 bases between. There are 12 residues in the CDR3. Per germline, CDR1 LNHNV and CDR2 YYDKDF (reference sequence). The CDR3, as DNA: TGTGCCACCAGCACCTGGGGGGATACGCAGTATTTT. Translation: CATSTWGDTQYF.

Ten or more counts support this clonotype. V gene TRBV3-1 combines with J gene TRBJ1-5, with no clear D. In germline, CDR1 is LGHDT, CDR2 YNNKEL (reference sequence). Deletions cut 5 bases from V and 3 bases from J, with 8 bases between. This CDR3 is 13 amino acids long. As DNA, the CDR3 is TGTGCCAGCAGCGCGTGGTACAATCAGCCCCAGCATTTT. The encoded protein is CASSAWYNQPQHF.

This clonotype showed up many times. The rearrangement joins TRBV20-1 to TRBJ2-7; no clear D. The germline V gene encodes CDR1 DFQATT and CDR2 SNEGSKA (reference sequence). V was pared by 4 bases and J by 3 bases, with 13 bases between. The CDR3 spans 13 residues. The CDR3 region has the DNA TGCAGTGCTACCTCCAGGACGTACTACGAGCAGTACTTC. This encodes CSATSRTYYEQYF.

This clonotype has just one count. A read error may be the cause here, since a much bigger clone is one base away. The chain is built from TRBV3-1 and TRBJ1-2; D is ambiguous. The CDR3 totals 15 residues. Looked up from germline, CDR1 is LGHDT and CDR2 is YNNKEL (reference sequence). The V and J ends lost 2 bases and 4 bases respectively, with 14 bases between them. The CDR3 DNA reads as TGTGCCAGCAGCCAATCCTGGGCAGGCTTCTATGGCTACACCTTC. Its protein product is CASSQSWAGFYGYTF.